This entry features one TCR beta chain sequence. Profiling relied on immunoSEQ multiplex PCR, and the TCRdb table lists in-frame clones only, not all of them. The sample lists 25,000 to 35,000 clones, 85% occurring once. This entry is derived from a study of blood T cell repertoires in COVID-19. Study overall: Samples taken during acute and convalescent COVID-19 were collected in the United States, Italy and Spain.

The clonotype comes from a human donor in a cohort sampled during active COVID-19. The specimen was peripheral blood.

The CDR3 DNA sequence: TGTGCCTGGACTGCGGGGCGATCGACTAATGAAAAACTGTTTTTT. Its protein is CAWTAGRSTNEKLFF. The chain is built from TRBV30 and TRBJ1-4; tentative D call: TRBD1 (5 bases). V lost 4 bases and J 2 bases, leaving 14 bases between the germline ends. Germline V gives CDR1 GTSNPN, CDR2 SVGIG (reference sequence). The CDR3 covers 15 residues. Drawing the rest from reference TRBV30 and TRBJ1-4, the complete variable domain is SQTIHQWPATLVQPVGSPLSLECTVEGTSNPNLYWYRQAAGRGLQLLFYSVGIGQISSEVPQNLSASRPQDRQFILSSKKLLLSDSGFYLCAWTAGRSTNEKLFFGSGTQLSVL.